This T cell receptor beta chain was captured by sequencing in a study of blood T cell repertoires in COVID-19. Produced via immunoSEQ multiplex PCR; TCRdb's table is partial and in-frame only. The table has approximately 70,000 clones, about 87% seen once. This clone was seen only once. Germline-derived CDR1 and CDR2 are LNHDA and SQIVND (reference sequence). This CDR3 comprises 14 residues. V was shortened by 6 bases and J by 2 bases, with 13 bases between the two germline ends. The source of this sequence is a woman aged 80 or over with active COVID-19. The sequenced sample was peripheral blood. V gene TRBV19 combines with J gene TRBJ2-5, with D possibly being TRBD2 (6 bases). This CDR3 is CASREAGSQETQYF. The CDR3 DNA sequence: TGTGCCAGTAGGGAGGCGGGGTCGCAAGAGACCCAGTACTTC. The full variable domain, with the rest looked up from reference TRBV19 and TRBJ2-5, is DGGITQSPKYLFRKEGQNVTLSCEQNLNHDAMYWYRQDPGQGLRLIYYSQIVNDFQKGDIAEGYSVSREKKESFPLTVTSAQKNPTAFYLCASREAGSQETQYFGPGTRLLVL.